This T cell receptor (beta chain) is drawn from a study of cytomegalovirus exposure and HLA in healthy donors. Findings of the study overall: What TCR beta sequences reportedly achieved was accurate prediction of HLA-A and HLA-B alleles in most subjects.

Trimming took off 0 bases at V and 2 bases at J, with 13 bases between the two ends. This CDR3 contains 15 residues. Germline CDR1 is GTSNPN and CDR2 is SVGIG (reference sequence). The table lists this clone with a count of one. What it binds is not known. Both 60 Vbeta primers and 13 Jbeta primers went into the PCR. The method was immunoSEQ multiplex PCR; TCRdb's version includes in-frame clones alone and lacks a portion of them. The data contain approximately 160,000 clones, more than 70% of them singletons. The rearrangement links TRBV30 to TRBJ1-2; perhaps TRBD1 as D (6 bases). The sequencing input was PBMCs. The receptor was derived from a boy younger than 10 in good health and CMV-seronegative. The CDR3 DNA sequence: TGTGCCTGGAGTGTTATGGGGGCCAGAAACTATGGCTACACCTTC. Protein sequence: CAWSVMGARNYGYTF.